This T cell receptor beta chain was identified during a study of cytomegalovirus exposure and HLA in healthy donors. Regarding the study as a whole: Rare TCR sequences predominated, though certain public TCRs were found in many donors.

The PCR employed 60 Vbeta primers together with 13 Jbeta primers. Clones were sequenced by immunoSEQ multiplex PCR, and TCRdb holds only the in-frame ones, with some missing. The sample lists 150,000 to 200,000 clones, over 75% seen once, with over 0.95% in the top ten. On this clone: Its antigen remains unidentified.

The germline V gene encodes CDR1 SNHLY and CDR2 FYNNEI. This CDR3 is built from 16 residues. Germline trimming cut 6 bases from V and 1 base from J; bases unmatched to any gene: 5. This receptor was identified in a woman between 45 and 65 years old in good health and CMV-seropositive. The sequenced sample consisted of PBMCs. The rearrangement links TRBV2 to TRBJ2-1; 11 positions match TRBD2. CDR3 sequence reads: CASRLGTSGSYNEQFF. CDR3 coding DNA: TGTGCCAGCAGACTCGGGACTAGCGGATCCTACAATGAGCAGTTCTTC.